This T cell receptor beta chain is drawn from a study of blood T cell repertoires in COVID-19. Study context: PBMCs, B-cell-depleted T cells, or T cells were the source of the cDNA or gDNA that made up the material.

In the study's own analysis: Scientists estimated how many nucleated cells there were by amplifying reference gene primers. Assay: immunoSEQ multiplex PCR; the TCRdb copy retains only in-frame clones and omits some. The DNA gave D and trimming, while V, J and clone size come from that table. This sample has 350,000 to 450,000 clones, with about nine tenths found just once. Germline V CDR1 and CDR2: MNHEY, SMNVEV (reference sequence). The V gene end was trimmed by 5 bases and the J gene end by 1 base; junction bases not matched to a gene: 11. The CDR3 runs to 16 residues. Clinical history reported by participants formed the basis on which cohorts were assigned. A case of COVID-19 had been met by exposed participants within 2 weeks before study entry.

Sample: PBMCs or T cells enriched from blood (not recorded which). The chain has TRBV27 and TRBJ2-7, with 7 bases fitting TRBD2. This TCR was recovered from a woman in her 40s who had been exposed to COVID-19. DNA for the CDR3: TGTGCCAGCAGTCCAGTGGGGGGGACCACTTCCTACGAGCAGTACTTC. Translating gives CASSPVGGTTSYEQYF.